This T cell receptor beta chain was profiled in a study of Graves' ophthalmopathy and Graves' hyperthyroidism (dated by TCRdb to about 2018). Background on the whole study: Peripheral blood was collected at initial diagnosis, before any treatment. The study used signatures of the TCR beta repertoire to tell Graves' ophthalmopathy apart from Graves' hyperthyroidism and to predict which patients would progress to ophthalmopathy. In total, some 130 blood samples were TCR-sequenced: some 43 ophthalmopathy, approximately 80 hyperthyroidism and roughly 17 hyperthyroidism-to-ophthalmopathy patients. To explore V-J signatures that distinguish ophthalmopathy from hyperthyroidism, a discovery set of under 110 patients was enrolled, made up of 43 with ophthalmopathy and under 65 with stable hyperthyroidism. An independent validation cohort comprised some 18 hyperthyroidism patients and about 16 patients who later progressed from hyperthyroidism to ophthalmopathy. T-cell repertoires of thyroid tissue and blood were compared in several hyperthyroidism patients. Following sample collection, hyperthyroidism patients were given methimazole at a starting dose of 30 mg daily, and ophthalmopathy patients were given high-dose intravenous methylprednisolone. The 100 or so discovery patients were randomly split 7:3 into training and test sets.

For repertoire sequencing, TCR beta CDR3 regions were amplified from RNA transcripts. A first-round RT-PCR used HTBI primers with the Qiagen OneStep RT-PCR kit, followed by a second-round multiplex PCR, size selection and purification. Libraries were sequenced on an Illumina HiSeq2000 using paired-end 100 bp reads. Turning to the authors' computational methods: SOAPnuke was used for read processing, and reads with adapters, uncalled bases, a mean Phred below 15, or no exact constant-primer or identifier match were discarded. High-quality paired reads were merged with COPE v1.2.5. Each unique nucleotide sequence was defined as a clonotype, and clonotypes were aligned to IMGT TRB V, D and J references with MiTCR v1.1. The analysis was limited to V-J combinations with a frequency above 0.0001, which together covered more than 98% of repertoires. A TCR clonal expansion and chaos score per V-J combination was defined as the ratio of F50 clonal expansion to chaos observed in the TCRdist matrix. Features were reduced by Welch's t-statistics and random forest to approximately 12 V-J combinations, which fed a naive Bayes classifier. The Morisita-Horn index was used to measure how similar the thyroid and blood repertoires were. TCRdb redid the processing of the public reads, applying fastp at Q25 and MiXCR, and retained in-frame beta chains. Rows merge per CDR3 protein into single entries with the most common DNA and genes. Clone size and V and J calls follow TCRdb, not the original study. Present in this sample are 680,000 or so distinct CDR3 sequences, about 24% of which were seen just once. Jointly, the top ten make up roughly 6.9% of the sample.

This clonotype was detected ten times or more. The specificity of this receptor is unknown. Base quality data are lacking; no much larger clone is found one base away. Paper-wide results and their limitations: The 13-signature model separated ophthalmopathy from stable hyperthyroidism with around 90% sensitivity and 81.08% specificity in cross-validation, and 80%/75% in the test set. Sample size was not predetermined statistically, and investigators were not blinded to group allocation. In validation, the model predicted ophthalmopathy progression with about 64% sensitivity and about 77% specificity; fewer than 15 predicted patients were CT-confirmed with GO in a median of about 7.1 months. Most expanded thyroid clonotypes with a frequency above 0.001 also appeared in blood, which suggests that blood repertoires may reflect the immune response in the thyroid.

Hyperthyroidism was defined as stable when no progression to ophthalmopathy occurred within 18 months of follow-up. Hyperthyroidism patients were newly diagnosed, were aged 18 to 65 years, and had a disease duration under 2 months. Anyone with other autoimmune diseases, uncontrolled infections, pregnancy or lactation was excluded from the study. Diagnosis was based on clinical symptoms, serum thyroxine, TRAb, thyroid ultrasound and orbital computed tomography. PBMCs were isolated from 8 to 10 ml of fresh peripheral blood by Ficoll-Paque density gradient centrifugation. Trizol reagent was used to extract the total RNA, and its quality was then checked on an Agilent 2100 Bioanalyzer. This sequence was found in a woman aged 18-35 years with stable Graves' hyperthyroidism. Some clones in this sample may be carry-over from other donors' samples. Donor details come from another sample of the same person, matched by shared clones. The specimen was peripheral blood.

The encoded CDR3 is CASSLNRVNTIYF. The base sequence is TGTGCCAGCAGTTTAAACAGGGTAAACACCATATATTTT. This receptor chain uses TRBV12-3 or TRBV12-4 and TRBJ1-3, with TRBD1 perhaps the D gene, on 6 matching bases. The CDR3, from cysteine to phenylalanine, totals 13 residues. Only the CDR3 DNA stays, 39 bases, in frame from base 1. V sheds 2 bases and J sheds 6 bases, leaving 8 bases between their ends.